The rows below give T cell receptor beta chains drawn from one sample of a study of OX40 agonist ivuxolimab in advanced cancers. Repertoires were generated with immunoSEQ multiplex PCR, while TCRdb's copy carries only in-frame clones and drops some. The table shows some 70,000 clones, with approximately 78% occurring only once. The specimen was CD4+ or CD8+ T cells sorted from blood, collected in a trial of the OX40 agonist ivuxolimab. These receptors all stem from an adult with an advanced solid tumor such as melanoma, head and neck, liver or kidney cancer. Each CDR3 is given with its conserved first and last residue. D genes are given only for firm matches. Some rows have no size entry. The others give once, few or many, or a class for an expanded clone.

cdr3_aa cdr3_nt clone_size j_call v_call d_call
CASTPGGGPGDTQYF TGTGCCAGTACCCCTGGCGGGGGGCCGGGAGATACGCAGTATTTT . TRBJ2-3 TRBV19 TRBD2
CAWSVGVQGKLAKNIQYF TGTGCCTGGAGTGTGGGGGTACAGGGGAAACTCGCCAAAAACATTCAGTACTTC . TRBJ2-4 TRBV30 TRBD1
CASSLDQETQYF TGTGCCAGCAGCTTAGATCAGGAGACCCAGTACTTC . TRBJ2-5 TRBV11-3 .
CASSGQGWQPQHF TGTGCCAGCTCCGGACAGGGGTGGCAGCCCCAGCATTTT few TRBJ1-5 TRBV27 TRBD1
CASNDRVEAFF TGTGCCAGCAATGACAGGGTTGAAGCTTTCTTT . TRBJ1-1 TRBV28 TRBD1
CASSLLGRYYGYTF TGTGCCAGCAGCTTGCTAGGGAGGTACTATGGCTACACCTTC . TRBJ1-2 TRBV5-6 .
CASSGTPGIPNTEAFF TGTGCCAGTAGTGGGACTCCCGGGATCCCGAACACTGAAGCTTTCTTT . TRBJ1-1 TRBV19 .
CASSEGGGYGYTF TGCGCCAGCAGCGAGGGGGGGGGCTATGGCTACACCTTC . TRBJ1-2 TRBV4-1 .
CASSSAVGGHNEQFF TGTGCCAGCAGCTCGGCCGTAGGAGGGCACAATGAGCAGTTCTTC . TRBJ2-1 TRBV5-4 .
CAWSDIATGNTEAFF TGTGCCTGGAGTGATATCGCGACAGGGAACACTGAAGCTTTCTTT few TRBJ1-1 TRBV30 .
CASSVAAGTGGYGYTF TGTGCCAGTAGTGTAGCCGCCGGGACAGGGGGATATGGCTACACCTTC . TRBJ1-2 TRBV19 TRBD1
CASSQARDSLNTGELFF TGTGCCAGCAGCCAAGCCCGGGACTCTTTGAACACCGGGGAGCTGTTTTTT . TRBJ2-2 TRBV14 .
CASSLGPLYGYTF TGTGCCAGCAGCCTGGGACCACTCTATGGCTACACCTTC many TRBJ1-2 TRBV6-5 .
CASSLGQLYGYTF TGTGCCAGCAGCTTAGGACAGCTCTATGGCTACACCTTC once TRBJ1-2 TRBV7-2 .
CASSPGITEAFF TGTGCCAGCAGTCCAGGGATAACTGAAGCTTTCTTT . TRBJ1-1 TRBV25-1 .
CASSYSQGSTEAFF TGTGCCAGCAGTTACTCCCAGGGAAGCACTGAAGCTTTCTTT . TRBJ1-1 TRBV6-6 .
CASSPEAGMNTEAFF TGTGCCAGCTCACCAGAGGCGGGTATGAACACTGAAGCTTTCTTT . TRBJ1-1 TRBV18 .
CACRFLYF TGTGCCTGCCGATTCCTCTATTTT . TRBJ1-3 TRBV30 .
CASSEPRGYKGYTF TGTGCCAGCAGTGAGCCCAGGGGATATAAGGGCTACACCTTC . TRBJ1-2 TRBV2 .
CASSSTGVEQYF TGTGCCAGCAGCTCCACAGGGGTCGAGCAGTACTTC once TRBJ2-7 TRBV7-2 TRBD1
CASSPTPRGHMNTEAFF TGTGCCAGCAGCCCGACCCCCAGGGGTCACATGAACACTGAAGCTTTCTTT . TRBJ1-1 TRBV5-6 .
CASRRGETQYF TGTGCCAGCAGGAGGGGAGAGACCCAGTACTTC . TRBJ2-5 TRBV28 .
CASRETGVRSPLHF TGTGCCAGCAGAGAAACAGGTGTGAGGTCACCCCTCCACTTT . TRBJ1-6 TRBV28 .
CASRQGYDDGYTF TGTGCCAGCAGGCAGGGTTACGATGATGGCTACACCTTC . TRBJ1-2 TRBV5-4 .
CAWSKGADTEAFF TGTGCCTGGAGTAAGGGGGCGGACACTGAAGCTTTCTTT few TRBJ1-1 TRBV30 TRBD1
CASSKGAGPSSYEQYF TGTGCCAGTAGCAAGGGGGCAGGGCCTAGCTCCTACGAGCAGTACTTC . TRBJ2-7 TRBV19 TRBD1
CAWRWLMTTDTQYF TGTGCCTGGAGATGGTTAATGACCACAGATACGCAGTATTTT . TRBJ2-3 TRBV30 .
CASSLVLLGAVKNSYEQYF TGTGCCAGCAGCTTAGTGTTGCTCGGGGCAGTTAAGAATTCCTACGAGCAGTACTTC . TRBJ2-7 TRBV7-9 .
CASSTRLAGEETQYF TGTGCCAGCAGCACCCGACTAGCGGGGGAAGAGACCCAGTACTTC . TRBJ2-5 TRBV7-2 TRBD2
CASSLGQSNYGYTF TGTGCCAGCAGTCTTGGACAGAGTAACTATGGCTACACCTTC . TRBJ1-2 TRBV28 .
CASSLAQGPQYEQYF TGTGCCAGCAGCTTAGCACAGGGGCCTCAATACGAGCAGTACTTC few TRBJ2-7 TRBV7-3 TRBD1
CASSLFNYGYTF TGTGCCAGCAGCCTTTTTAACTATGGCTACACCTTC . TRBJ1-2 TRBV14 .
CASSWSTGGVTEAFF TGTGCCAGCAGTTGGTCAACAGGGGGCGTTACTGAAGCTTTCTTT . TRBJ1-1 TRBV27 TRBD1
CASSFPQETQYF TGTGCCAGCAGCTTTCCACAAGAGACCCAGTACTTC few TRBJ2-5 TRBV5-4 .
CASSYLGRGVDQPQHF TGTGCCAGCAGTTACTTGGGTCGAGGAGTAGATCAGCCCCAGCATTTT . TRBJ1-5 TRBV6-6 .
CAGRGETQYF TGTGCCGGTAGAGGAGAGACCCAGTACTTC . TRBJ2-5 TRBV2 .
CASSLSPGQPDF TGTGCCAGCAGCCTATCTCCGGGACAGCCGGACTTT . TRBJ1-4 TRBV28 TRBD1
CASSPPSITGTAGYTF TGTGCCAGCAGCCCCCCAAGTATTACCGGGACAGCTGGCTACACCTTC . TRBJ1-2 TRBV7-8 TRBD1
CASSQGRQRNEKLFF TGCGCCAGCAGCCAAGGGCGACAGCGGAATGAAAAACTGTTTTTT . TRBJ1-4 TRBV4-3 .